This T cell receptor (beta chain) emerged from a study of shared clonotypes between healthy human individuals. Notes on this clone: Its ends do not fully match the called genes, so a read error is possible.

The V gene's germline CDR1 is SEHNR and CDR2 FQNEAQ (reference sequence). The CDR3 has 10 residues. Negatively enriched CD4+ T cells were divided by CD45RA into naive and memory. Original data processing: Junction-only sequences without quality scores came from ImmunoSEQ, so filtering differed. Generated by immunoSEQ multiplex PCR, the TCRdb table keeps only in-frame clones and is missing some. V and J calls and clone size are as listed in that table; D and trimming were resolved from the DNA. The table has about 2 million clones, 85% to 95% seen once; the top ten hold under 0.15%. Specimen: naive CD4+ T cells sorted from blood. Documented subset: CD45RA+ positively selected. This chain uses TRBV7-9 with TRBJ2-1; D not resolved. This clonotype was obtained from a man between 18 and 29 years old in good health. This CDR3 is CASGLPPVIF. The CDR3 DNA reads as TGTGCCAGCGGCCTCCCCCCCGTCATCTTC.